Each of the 27 T cell receptor beta chains below was sequenced from the same sample in a study of T cells in Graves' hyperthyroidism and ophthalmopathy. Amplification targeted TCR beta CDR3 regions from RNA transcripts. RT-PCR in the first round (using the HTBI primer set) targeted the TCR CDR3. TCRdb redid the calling of the multiplex PCR reads with MiXCR, one entry per CDR3 protein. The sample consists of fewer than 350,000 distinct CDR3 sequences, about a sixth of them appearing once. The sequencing sample was made of blood. These receptors originate from a woman aged 40-49 years with Graves' ophthalmopathy.

This clonotype was observed many times. CDR3 residues: CASSYSAGTYEQYF. DNA of the CDR3: TGTGCCAGCAGTTACTCCGCGGGGACCTACGAGCAGTACTTC. The chain combines TRBV6-5 with TRBJ2-7; D might be TRBD2 (6 bases). V was pared by 0 bases and J by 2 bases, with 8 bases between. This CDR3 has 14 residues. Germline CDR1 reads MNHEY; CDR2 reads SVGAGI.

This clonotype was seen many times. The rearrangement uses TRBV28 and TRBJ2-7; 14 nucleotides match TRBD2. This CDR3 spans 17 amino acids. The germline V gene has CDR1 MDHEN and CDR2 SYDVKM. With V trimmed by 6 bases and J by 4 bases, 11 bases remained unmatched. The CDR3 loop reads CASSPTSGTSGSYEQYF. DNA for the CDR3: TGTGCCAGCAGCCCAACATCCGGGACTAGCGGGAGTTACGAGCAGTACTTC.

The table lists this clonotype with many counts. J is TRBJ2-2 and V is TRBV7-3; D is perhaps TRBD2 (5 bases). Trimming pared 6 bases from V and 7 bases from J, leaving 12 bases between. Germline CDR1 reads SGHTA; CDR2 reads FQGTGA. The CDR3 has 13 residues. DNA for the CDR3: TGTGCCAGCAGAGAGGGTACGGTCGGGGAGCTGTTTTTT. This translates into CASREGTVGELFF.

This clonotype came up many times. The rearrangement joins TRBV20-1 to TRBJ2-7; perhaps TRBD2 as D (5 bases). The V and J ends lost 4 bases and 7 bases respectively, with 14 bases between them. The length of the CDR3 is 12 residues. In germline, CDR1 is DFQATT, CDR2 SNEGSKA (reference sequence). The CDR3 nucleotides are TGCAGTGCTACTGAGGGATTAAGGGAGCAGTACTTC. Encoded protein: CSATEGLREQYF.

This clonotype was counted ten times or more. The chain employs TRBV7-2 and TRBJ2-2; D unclear. Germline V gives CDR1 SGHTA, CDR2 FQGNSA. This CDR3 comprises 13 residues. Trimming shortened V by 7 bases and J by 2 bases, and 8 bases separated the two germline ends. The CDR3 DNA is TGTGCCAGCAAGGAACAAAACACCGGGGAGCTGTTTTTT. Protein product: CASKEQNTGELFF.

V gene TRBV27 combines with J gene TRBJ2-5, with D maybe TRBD1 (5 bases). The germline V gene has CDR1 MNHEY and CDR2 SMNVEV (reference sequence). The CDR3 runs 14 residues. V was shortened by 6 bases and J by 5 bases, with 16 bases between the two germline ends. This CDR3 reads CASRNGQGWETQYF. In nucleotides, the CDR3 is TGTGCCAGCAGAAACGGGCAGGGTTGGGAGACCCAGTACTTC.

This clonotype was picked up many times. The chain has TRBV5-1 and TRBJ2-6; 8 bases fit TRBD1. The germline CDR1 and CDR2 sequences are SGHRS and YFSETQ. The CDR3 covers 21 residues. The V and J ends lost 0 bases and 3 bases, in that order; junction bases with no gene match: 17. The CDR3 loop is CASSLAGITGQAFRGANVLTF. The CDR3 DNA is TGCGCCAGCAGCTTGGCCGGAATTACGGGACAGGCTTTCCGTGGGGCCAACGTCCTGACTTTC.

This clonotype was detected many times. The gene calls are TRBV9 and TRBJ2-7; 7 bases agree with TRBD2. The V and J ends lost 2 bases and 3 bases, in that order; junction bases with no gene match: 8. The CDR3 consists of 15 residues. CDR1 and CDR2 from the germline V gene are SGDLS and YYNGEE. The CDR3 DNA is TGTGCCAGCAGCGTCTTAGCTGGGGGGGTCTACGAGCAGTACTTC. It is translated as CASSVLAGGVYEQYF.

This clonotype was counted only a few times. The CDR3 reads CASSQSFGTPYGYTF. The CDR3 bases are TGTGCCAGCAGCCAAAGCTTCGGGACACCCTATGGCTACACCTTC. The chain is built from TRBV4-2 and TRBJ1-2, with D tentatively TRBD1 (6 bases). V lost 2 bases to trimming and J lost 4 bases, with 14 bases between them. The germline gives CDR1 LGHNA, CDR2 YNFKEQ. CDR3 length equals 15 residues.

This clonotype was detected many times. The rearrangement links TRBV6-4 to TRBJ1-1; possible D gene TRBD1, 5 bases. The CDR3 is made up of 14 amino acids. Germline V gene data show CDR1 as MRHNA and CDR2 as SNTAGT. Trimming pared 5 bases from V and 4 bases from J, leaving 14 bases between. CDR3 region: CASSPTGRSTEAFF. CDR3 DNA sequence: TGTGCCAGCAGTCCTACGGGGCGGTCCACTGAAGCTTTCTTT.

There are many counts of this clonotype. The chain uses TRBV11-2 and TRBJ2-5; D uncertain. CDR3 length equals 16 residues. V lost 5 bases to trimming and J lost 5 bases, with 21 bases between them. Germline V gene lookup returns CDR1 SGHAT and CDR2 FQNNGV. CDR3 loop: CASSNPMTPIWETQYF. The CDR3 nucleotides read TGTGCCAGCAGCAACCCTATGACGCCAATCTGGGAGACCCAGTACTTC.

In this sample, this clonotype turned up many times. The rearrangement joins TRBV6-1 to TRBJ1-1, with D uncertain. V gave up 6 bases and J gave up 1 base, with 12 bases separating them. CDR1 is MNHNS and CDR2 is SASEGT in the germline V gene. There are 14 residues in the CDR3. CDR3 amino acids: CASRIDGKNTEAFF. The CDR3 bases are TGTGCCAGCAGGATTGACGGAAAGAACACTGAAGCTTTCTTT.

Only a few counts were recorded for this clonotype. The chain has TRBV11-2 and TRBJ2-7; 8 bases agree with TRBD2. The CDR3 length is 17 residues. V lost 5 bases, J lost 0 bases, and 12 bases stayed unmatched. Per germline, CDR1 SGHAT and CDR2 FQNNGV. This CDR3 reads CASSPETSEYLSYEQYF. Here the CDR3 DNA reads TGTGCCAGCAGCCCCGAGACTAGCGAGTACCTCTCCTACGAGCAGTACTTC.

Many counts were recorded for this clonotype. The chain has TRBV30 and TRBJ2-7, with D perhaps TRBD1 (5 bases). Trimming stripped 1 base from V and 6 bases from J, with 10 bases between. The germline V gene has CDR1 GTSNPN and CDR2 SVGIG (reference sequence). CDR3 length equals 12 residues. CDR3 sequence (DNA): TGTGCCTGGAGTGAGGTAGGGGCCGAGCAGTACTTC. Its protein product is CAWSEVGAEQYF.

At least ten counts were recorded for this clonotype. DNA for the CDR3: TGTGCCAGCAGCTCGAGGACTAGCGGGGGCGGGAGCTCCTACGAGCAGTACTTC. Translated, it gives CASSSRTSGGGSSYEQYF. This rearrangement joins TRBV7-8 to TRBJ2-7; 13 positions agree with TRBD2. Germline values: CDR1 SGHVS, CDR2 FQNEAQ. Trimming took 4 bases from V and 0 from J; bases not matched to a gene: 9. The CDR3 totals 18 residues.

In its sample, this clonotype was seen many times. The chain employs TRBV27 and TRBJ1-2; a possible D gene is TRBD1 (6 bases). The length of the CDR3 is 15 residues. The germline CDR1 and CDR2 sequences are MNHEY and SMNVEV (reference sequence). Trimming pared 5 bases from V and 7 bases from J, leaving 20 bases between. The CDR3 DNA reads TGTGCCAGCAGTCCAGGTCTGGGGGGCGCAATTGGCTACACCTTC. Translated: CASSPGLGGAIGYTF.

This clonotype was picked up many times. This chain links TRBV20-1 with TRBJ2-7; the D gene is possibly TRBD2 (5 bases). With 0 bases removed from V and 3 bases from J, the gap between germline ends came to 21 bases. This CDR3 contains 17 residues. Looked up from germline, CDR1 is DFQATT and CDR2 is SNEGSKA (reference sequence). CDR3 region: CSARDYRGGSILYEQYF. CDR3 coding DNA: TGCAGTGCTAGAGATTATCGGGGTGGAAGCATACTCTACGAGCAGTACTTC.

The rearrangement joins TRBV7-8 to TRBJ2-5, with 11 positions matching TRBD2. CDR1 is SGHVS and CDR2 is FQNEAQ in the germline V gene. With 1 base clipped from V and 5 bases from J, the junction kept 9 bases outside the gene matches. The CDR3 has 17 residues. The CDR3 sequence is CASSLVGLAGGQETQYF. The CDR3 nucleotides read TGTGCCAGCAGCTTAGTGGGCCTAGCGGGAGGCCAGGAGACCCAGTACTTC.

The table lists this clonotype with many counts. J is TRBJ2-7 and V is TRBV10-3; the match to TRBD2 covers 14 bases. CDR1 ENHRY and CDR2 SYGVKD come from the germline V gene. The CDR3 extends over 15 amino acids. V shed 10 bases, J shed 7 bases, and the junction held 12 bases outside the gene matches. The CDR3 loop is CATAPRLAGGEEQYF. The CDR3 DNA reads as TGTGCCACCGCCCCAAGACTAGCGGGAGGGGAAGAGCAGTACTTC.

This clonotype was observed many times. The chain links TRBV6-2 or TRBV6-3 to TRBJ1-5; a possible D gene is TRBD1 (6 bases). Per the germline V gene, CDR1 is MNHEY and CDR2 is SVGEGT. Trimming removed 6 bases at V and 7 bases at J, with 19 bases between. The CDR3 covers 15 residues. CDR3 region: CASSDLQGSVQPQHF. As DNA, the CDR3 is TGTGCCAGCAGCGACCTCCAGGGGAGCGTGCAGCCCCAGCATTTT.

This clonotype came up many times. The gene calls are TRBV4-2 and TRBJ1-1, with D possibly TRBD1 on 6 matching bases. V lost 1 base and J 5 bases, leaving 14 bases between the germline ends. Germline CDR1 reads LGHNA; CDR2 reads YNFKEQ. The CDR3 length is 15 residues. The CDR3 DNA reads TGTGCCAGCAGCCAAGGGGCCAGGGGATGGACTGAAGCTTTCTTT. Protein product: CASSQGARGWTEAFF.

This clonotype was observed many times. The chain uses TRBV12-3 or TRBV12-4 and TRBJ2-7; TRBD2 matches 10 bases. Germline trimming cut 8 bases from V and 7 bases from J; bases unmatched to any gene: 14. The CDR3 sequence is 15 residues long. CDR3 sequence: CASAPDPAGGREQYF. Here the CDR3 DNA reads TGTGCCAGCGCGCCGGACCCAGCGGGAGGGCGAGAGCAGTACTTC.

This clonotype has ten or more counts. The chain employs TRBV4-1 and TRBJ2-7; 9 bases are shared with TRBD1. CDR3 length equals 14 residues. CDR1 and CDR2 from the germline V gene are MGHRA and YSYEKL. V lost 3 bases, J lost 4 bases, and 4 bases stayed unmatched. CDR3: CASSHGTGTYEQYF. The CDR3 coding sequence is TGCGCCAGCAGCCATGGGACAGGGACTTACGAGCAGTACTTC.

This clonotype was detected many times. The chain recombines TRBV15 with TRBJ1-5, with TRBD1 matching 7 bases. This CDR3 spans 14 amino acids. The germline gives CDR1 LNHNV, CDR2 YYDKDF (reference sequence). J gave up 2 bases and V 6 bases, and 4 bases lay outside the gene matches. The CDR3 DNA is TGTGCCACCAGTAATGACAGGGGCAATCAGCCCCAGCATTTT. Amino acid sequence: CATSNDRGNQPQHF.

The rearrangement joins TRBV27 to TRBJ2-5; TRBD2 aligns across 12 bases. The CDR3 consists of 16 residues. J gave up 4 bases and V 2 bases, and 5 bases lay outside the gene matches. Germline V lookup: CDR1 MNHEY, CDR2 SMNVEV (reference sequence). The CDR3 DNA reads as TGTGCCAGCAGTTTAGAAGCACTAGCGGGAGGAGAGACCCAGTACTTC. It translates to CASSLEALAGGETQYF.

V is TRBV7-9 and J is TRBJ2-2, with 9 positions matching TRBD1. The J segment lost 3 bases and the V segment lost 10 bases, leaving 6 bases of the junction unmatched. The CDR3 consists of 14 residues. CDR1 SEHNR and CDR2 FQNEAQ come from the germline V gene (reference sequence). CDR3 loop: CATKRQGDTGELFF. The CDR3 nucleotides read TGTGCCACCAAGAGACAGGGGGACACCGGGGAGCTGTTTTTT.

The rearrangement uses TRBV5-1 and TRBJ1-1, with D unresolved. This CDR3 is built from 14 residues. The V and J ends lost 0 bases and 1 base respectively, with 7 bases between them. The germline CDR1 and CDR2 sequences are SGHRS and YFSETQ. CDR3 in amino acids: CASSLDGWNTEAFF. CDR3 sequence (DNA): TGCGCCAGCAGCTTGGACGGTTGGAACACTGAAGCTTTCTTT. Filled out from reference TRBV5-1 and TRBJ1-1, the complete variable domain reads KAGVTQTPRYLIKTRGQQVTLSCSPISGHRSVSWYQQTPGQGLQFLFEYFSETQRNKGNFPGRFSGRQFSNSRSEMNVSTLELGDSALYLCASSLDGWNTEAFFGQGTRLTVV.